Below are 17 T cell receptor beta chains sequenced from a single sample in a study of blood T cell repertoires in COVID-19. Clones were read by immunoSEQ multiplex PCR, and TCRdb kept only the in-frame ones, dropping some. This repertoire shows some 320,000 clones, 88% found once; its top ten account for about 7%. The sequenced sample was peripheral blood. The receptors were sampled from a woman aged 25 to 45 who had recovered from COVID-19.

This clone was seen only a few times. The chain employs TRBV5-6 and TRBJ2-7; D might be TRBD2 (5 bases). Germline CDR1 reads SGHDT; CDR2 reads YYEEEE. This CDR3 is 15 amino acids long. V lost 4 bases and J 0 bases, leaving 14 bases between the germline ends. The CDR3 loop is CASSPWRLSSYEQYF. The CDR3 DNA reads as TGTGCCAGCAGCCCGTGGAGGCTTAGCTCCTACGAGCAGTACTTC. Complete variable domain (other parts from reference TRBV5-6 and TRBJ2-7): DAGVTQSPTHLIKTRGQQVTLRCSPKSGHDTVSWYQQALGQGPQFIFQYYEEEERQRGNFPDRFSGHQFPNYSSELNVNALLLGDSALYLCASSPWRLSSYEQYFGPGTRLTVT.

This chain uses TRBV28 with TRBJ1-2; 7 bases match TRBD1. J was trimmed by 8 bases and V by 4 bases; bases with no gene match: 13. This CDR3 contains 15 residues. The germline CDR1 and CDR2 sequences are MDHEN and SYDVKM. The DNA of the CDR3 is TGTGCCAGCAGTTCTAGACGGGACAGCACGAGAGGCTACACCTTC. This translates into CASSSRRDSTRGYTF.

The chain combines TRBV28 with TRBJ1-6; 12 bases map to TRBD1. CDR1 is MDHEN, CDR2 SYDVKM, per germline. This CDR3 is 14 amino acids long. Unmatched junction bases numbered 3, after V lost 8 bases and J lost 7 bases. The CDR3 nucleotides read TGTGCCAGCGGGACAGGGGGCCACAATTCACCCCTCCACTTT. It encodes CASGTGGHNSPLHF.

The chain recombines TRBV6-6 with TRBJ1-4; 9 positions agree with TRBD1. The CDR3 consists of 16 residues. V dropped 4 bases and J dropped 4; count of bases not matched to a gene: 7. Germline assignment: CDR1 MNHNY and CDR2 SVGAGI (reference sequence). CDR3 sequence: CASSSDRGDDNEKLFF. In nucleotides, the CDR3 is TGTGCCAGCAGTTCCGACAGGGGGGACGATAATGAAAAACTGTTTTTT.

This CDR3 is CASRQVFNSPLHF. CDR3 DNA: TGTGCCAGCCGACAGGTTTTTAATTCACCCCTCCACTTT. The chain couples TRBV28 to TRBJ1-6, with D possibly being TRBD1 (6 bases). V dropped 8 bases and J dropped 6 bases, with 11 bases sitting between them. The length of the CDR3 is 13 residues. Germline CDR1 and CDR2: MDHEN and SYDVKM.

This rearrangement joins TRBV7-2 to TRBJ2-5; 8 nucleotides match TRBD2. The germline CDR1 and CDR2 sequences are SGHTA and FQGNSA. The ends lost 5 bases at V and 1 base at J; junction bases unmatched: 6. The CDR3 runs 15 residues. The CDR3: CASSGPAGVQETQYF. The CDR3 nucleotides are TGTGCCAGCAGCGGGCCAGCGGGGGTCCAAGAGACCCAGTACTTC.

The V call is TRBV2, the J call TRBJ2-7, with TRBD2 identical over 12 bases. V dropped 8 bases and J dropped 3; count of bases not matched to a gene: 5. This CDR3 has 14 residues. CDR1 SNHLY and CDR2 FYNNEI come from the germline V gene. The CDR3, as DNA: TGTGCCAGCCTTGGACTAGCGGGGTACTACGAGCAGTACTTC. Translation: CASLGLAGYYEQYF.

The chain combines TRBV6-5 with TRBJ1-1; 8 nucleotides line up with TRBD1. The CDR3 consists of 15 residues. Germline V gives CDR1 MNHEY, CDR2 SVGAGI. The junction had 12 bases not matched to a gene; V was cut back by 5 bases and J by 7 bases. CDR3 coding DNA: TGTGCCAGCAGTAACACTGGACAGGGACAACTTGAAGCTTTCTTT. Translated, it gives CASSNTGQGQLEAFF.

The gene calls are TRBV18 and TRBJ2-3; no clear D. From germline, CDR1 is KGHSH and CDR2 LQKENI. Trimming removed 3 bases at V and 5 bases at J, with 6 bases between. The CDR3 contains 12 residues. The CDR3 bases are TGTGCCAGCTCACCTTCCCAAGATACGCAGTATTTT. Translating gives CASSPSQDTQYF.

The chain employs TRBV24-1 and TRBJ2-3; 8 bases match TRBD1. The CDR3 extends over 14 amino acids. The V and J ends lost 9 bases and 3 bases, in that order; junction bases with no gene match: 7. Germline V gives CDR1 KGHDR, CDR2 SFDVKD. CDR3 sequence reads: CATGYGQGTDTQYF. The CDR3 bases are TGTGCCACCGGCTACGGACAGGGAACAGATACGCAGTATTTT.

The gene calls are TRBV5-1 and TRBJ1-4, with no clear D. V lost 2 bases, J lost 5 bases, and 13 bases lay in between. The CDR3 spans 15 residues. Per the germline V gene, CDR1 is SGHRS and CDR2 is YFSETQ. This CDR3 reads CASSFGTPGNEKLFF. The CDR3 nucleotides are TGCGCCAGCAGCTTTGGAACTCCGGGGAATGAAAAACTGTTTTTT. The variable domain in full, completed from reference TRBV5-1 and TRBJ1-4, reads KAGVTQTPRYLIKTRGQQVTLSCSPISGHRSVSWYQQTPGQGLQFLFEYFSETQRNKGNFPGRFSGRQFSNSRSEMNVSTLELGDSALYLCASSFGTPGNEKLFFGSGTQLSVL.

The sample holds a few counts of this clone. V is TRBV6-1 and J is TRBJ2-2; TRBD2 matches at 7 bases. The germline CDR1 and CDR2 sequences are MNHNS and SASEGT. V was pared by 2 bases and J by 0 bases, with 3 bases of the junction left unmatched. CDR3 size: 16 residues. The CDR3: CASSEYGTTNTGELFF. The CDR3 DNA sequence: TGTGCCAGCAGTGAATACGGGACTACGAACACCGGGGAGCTGTTTTTT.

The CDR3 is CAWSLPRARTEAFF. CDR3 nucleotide sequence: TGTGCCTGGAGCCTCCCCAGGGCGAGGACTGAAGCTTTCTTT. The V call is TRBV30, the J call TRBJ1-1, with TRBD1 as a possible D gene (5 bases). In germline, CDR1 is GTSNPN, CDR2 SVGIG (reference sequence). Trimming cost V 3 bases and J 5 bases, with 16 bases left between them. This CDR3 spans 14 amino acids.

CDR3 DNA: TGTGCCAGCAGTTTATTCAGAATCCGACGCAGGGGCAATCAGCCCCAGCATTTT. It specifies CASSLFRIRRRGNQPQHF. V is TRBV28 and J is TRBJ1-5; tentatively, D is TRBD1 (5 bases). This CDR3 is 18 amino acids long. Between the trimmed V and J ends, which lost 1 base and 2 bases, there was a span of 18 bases. Germline lookup yields CDR1 MDHEN and CDR2 SYDVKM.

The chain employs TRBV4-2 and TRBJ2-1; 12 nucleotides line up with TRBD2. After removal of 4 bases from V and 3 bases from J, the junction contained 1 base not matched to a gene. The CDR3 loop spans 15 amino acids. CDR1 is LGHNA and CDR2 is YNFKEQ in the germline V gene. Here the CDR3 reads CASSPGLAGYNEQFF. As DNA, the CDR3 is TGTGCCAGCAGCCCGGGACTAGCGGGCTACAATGAGCAGTTCTTC.

The V call is TRBV25-1, the J call TRBJ1-6; possible D gene TRBD1, 6 bases. Looked up from germline, CDR1 is MGHDK and CDR2 is SYGVNS. V gave up 1 base and J gave up 3 bases, with 10 bases separating them. This CDR3 is 16 amino acids long. DNA for the CDR3: TGTGCCAGCAGTGAATTCAGGGACATCTATAATTCACCCCTCCACTTT. Its protein product is CASSEFRDIYNSPLHF.

The chain couples TRBV19 to TRBJ2-7; D uncertain. Trimming pared 3 bases from V and 0 bases from J, leaving 9 bases between. The CDR3 length is 14 residues. Germline V gene sequence: CDR1 LNHDA, CDR2 SQIVND (reference sequence). CDR3 loop: CASSISSYSYEQYF. The CDR3 DNA reads as TGTGCCAGTAGTATCTCCAGTTACTCCTACGAGCAGTACTTC.